These 14 T cell receptor beta chains came from one sample sequenced in a study of shared clonotypes between healthy human individuals (dated by TCRdb to 2019 to 2021). Library construction relied on the immunoSEQ multiplex PCR assay. Here the immuneACCESS table is served through TCRdb, limited to in-frame sequences with V and J called. Missing clones are a known gap in these copies; in checked studies unresolved V genes cover under half, and the rest lacks a known reason. This sample is represented by fewer than 3 million clones; about 90% of them were singletons. The ten largest account for 0.3% to 0.4% of the sample. The sequenced sample was naive CD4+ T cells from PBMCs. The sample's cell subset or site label, in plain terms: CD45RA+ positively selected. Every receptor here comes from a man aged 18-30 years in good health. Some clones in this sample may be carry-over from other donors' samples.

The chain couples TRBV7-2 to TRBJ2-7; 9 nucleotides line up with TRBD1. Germline loops: CDR1 SGHTA, CDR2 FQGNSA. The CDR3 spans 17 residues. Unmatched junction bases numbered 7, after V lost 0 bases and J lost 1 base. CDR3 sequence: CASSLAPAGQGSYEQYF. The CDR3, as DNA: TGTGCCAGCAGCTTAGCCCCCGCGGGACAGGGTTCCTACGAGCAGTACTTC.

The chain carries TRBV11-1 and TRBJ1-1; TRBD1 is a possible D gene (5 bases). From germline, CDR1 is SGHAT and CDR2 FQDESV (reference sequence). The V end lost 2 bases, the J end lost 4 bases, and 23 bases lay between the germline ends. The CDR3 has 18 amino acids. The CDR3 DNA sequence: TGTGCCAGCAGCTTAAGGGGAGCTCACAGCTATCTTGTCACTGAAGCTTTCTTT. It encodes CASSLRGAHSYLVTEAFF.

The chain recombines TRBV10-3 with TRBJ2-1, with 11 bases matching TRBD2. This CDR3 contains 16 residues. The ends lost 3 bases at V and 6 bases at J; junction bases unmatched: 7. Germline CDR1 and CDR2: ENHRY and SYGVKD. The CDR3 protein is CAISDPSGRRGNEQFF. Here the CDR3 DNA reads TGTGCCATCAGTGACCCTAGCGGGAGGCGAGGCAATGAGCAGTTCTTC.

This rearrangement joins TRBV30 to TRBJ2-4; D possibly corresponds to TRBD1 (6 bases). Germline V CDR1 and CDR2: GTSNPN, SVGIG (reference sequence). Deletions cut 2 bases from V and 11 bases from J, with 16 bases between. This CDR3 comprises 13 residues. CDR3 sequence reads: CAWSQGQRGLQYF. In DNA form, the CDR3 reads TGTGCCTGGAGTCAGGGACAAAGGGGCCTTCAGTACTTC.

This chain links TRBV5-4 with TRBJ1-1; 7 nucleotides agree with TRBD1. The V and J ends lost 8 bases and 3 bases, in that order; junction bases with no gene match: 7. CDR1 is SGHNT and CDR2 is YYREEE in the germline V gene (reference sequence). CDR3 length equals 13 residues. The DNA for the CDR3 is TGTGCCAGTCCAGGGGGAATGGACACTGAAGCTTTCTTT. Encoded protein: CASPGGMDTEAFF.

V is TRBV5-1 and J is TRBJ2-5; 7 positions agree with TRBD2. Germline V gives CDR1 SGHRS, CDR2 YFSETQ. The CDR3 is 16 amino acids. J lost 2 bases, V lost 2 bases, and 9 bases had no gene match. CDR3 in amino acids: CASSLTFWGGQETQYF. The CDR3 bases are TGCGCCAGCAGCTTAACCTTTTGGGGGGGGCAAGAGACCCAGTACTTC.

As regards this clone: Sequence at one end of the junction differs from germline and may be a read error. This chain links TRBV20-1 with TRBJ1-1, with unresolved D. Germline CDR1 is DFQATT and CDR2 is SNEGSKA (reference sequence). There are 9 residues in the CDR3. CDR3 bases: TGCAGTGCTAGTTCGGTTGGCCCTTTT. Its translation: CSASSVGPF.

V and J are TRBV4-3 and TRBJ2-3; 9 positions match TRBD2. The ends lost 0 bases at V and 2 bases at J; junction bases unmatched: 12. The CDR3 has 19 residues. Germline CDR1 and CDR2: LGHNA and YSLEER. CDR3 sequence: CASSQDFPASGAYTDTQYF. CDR3 nucleotides: TGCGCCAGCAGCCAAGACTTCCCCGCTAGCGGGGCTTACACAGATACGCAGTATTTT.

V usage is TRBV5-5 and J usage is TRBJ1-2; 8 nucleotides agree with TRBD1. The germline V gene encodes CDR1 SGHKS and CDR2 YYEKEE (reference sequence). V gave up 3 bases and J gave up 4 bases; unmatched junction bases: 2. This CDR3 region has 13 residues. The CDR3 spells CASSWTGPYGYTF. The CDR3 DNA sequence: TGTGCCAGCAGCTGGACAGGGCCCTATGGCTACACCTTC.

The rearrangement links TRBV7-9 to TRBJ1-4, with no clear D. V lost 5 bases and J lost 11, with 15 bases in between. The CDR3 is 13 residues long. Per the germline V gene, CDR1 is SEHNR and CDR2 is FQNEAQ (reference sequence). The CDR3 loop reads CASSPPQRGKLFF. The CDR3 DNA follows: TGTGCCAGCAGCCCCCCCCAACGAGGGAAACTGTTTTTT.

Notes on this clone: A much larger clone differs by one base, so this may be a read error. The same CDR3 can be traced to other DNA sequences in this sample. This chain links TRBV5-1 with TRBJ2-3, with D maybe TRBD1 (5 bases). Germline CDR1 is SGHRS and CDR2 is YFSETQ. Trimming removed 1 base at V and 0 bases at J, with 6 bases between. There are 14 residues in the CDR3. CDR3 protein: CASSLRQSTDTQYF. In nucleotides, the CDR3 is TGCGCCAGCAGCTTGAGACAGAGCACAGATACGCAGTATTTT.

To note about this clone: The limits of the CDR3 on the DNA are not certain, so only TCRdb's listed CDR3 is given. This chain uses TRBV21-1 with TRBJ2-2; the table's D gene call, TRBD2, was not cross checked with the DNA. TRBV21-1 is classified as a pseudogene. A total of 22 residues make up the CDR3, ends included. CDR3 region: CASSTSPPLWVAGGTLREELFF.

The table lists this clone with a count of one. The CDR3: CASSEALGQGAFRDTQYF. The CDR3 nucleotides read TGTGCCAGCAGTGAAGCGCTGGGACAGGGGGCATTCCGAGATACGCAGTATTTT. The chain employs TRBV6-1 and TRBJ2-3; TRBD1 agrees at 12 bases. The trim removed 0 bases at V and 5 bases at J, leaving 9 bases unmatched. CDR1 MNHNS and CDR2 SASEGT come from the germline V gene. This CDR3 has 18 residues.

V is TRBV15 and J is TRBJ2-7; TRBD1 agrees at 10 bases. Trimming took 5 bases from V and 4 from J; bases not matched to a gene: 8. Germline CDR1 LNHNV, CDR2 YYDKDF (reference sequence). This CDR3 has 15 amino acids. The CDR3 spells CATSLYPGQGYEQYF. CDR3 nucleotide sequence: TGTGCCACCAGCTTATACCCGGGACAGGGGTACGAGCAGTACTTC.